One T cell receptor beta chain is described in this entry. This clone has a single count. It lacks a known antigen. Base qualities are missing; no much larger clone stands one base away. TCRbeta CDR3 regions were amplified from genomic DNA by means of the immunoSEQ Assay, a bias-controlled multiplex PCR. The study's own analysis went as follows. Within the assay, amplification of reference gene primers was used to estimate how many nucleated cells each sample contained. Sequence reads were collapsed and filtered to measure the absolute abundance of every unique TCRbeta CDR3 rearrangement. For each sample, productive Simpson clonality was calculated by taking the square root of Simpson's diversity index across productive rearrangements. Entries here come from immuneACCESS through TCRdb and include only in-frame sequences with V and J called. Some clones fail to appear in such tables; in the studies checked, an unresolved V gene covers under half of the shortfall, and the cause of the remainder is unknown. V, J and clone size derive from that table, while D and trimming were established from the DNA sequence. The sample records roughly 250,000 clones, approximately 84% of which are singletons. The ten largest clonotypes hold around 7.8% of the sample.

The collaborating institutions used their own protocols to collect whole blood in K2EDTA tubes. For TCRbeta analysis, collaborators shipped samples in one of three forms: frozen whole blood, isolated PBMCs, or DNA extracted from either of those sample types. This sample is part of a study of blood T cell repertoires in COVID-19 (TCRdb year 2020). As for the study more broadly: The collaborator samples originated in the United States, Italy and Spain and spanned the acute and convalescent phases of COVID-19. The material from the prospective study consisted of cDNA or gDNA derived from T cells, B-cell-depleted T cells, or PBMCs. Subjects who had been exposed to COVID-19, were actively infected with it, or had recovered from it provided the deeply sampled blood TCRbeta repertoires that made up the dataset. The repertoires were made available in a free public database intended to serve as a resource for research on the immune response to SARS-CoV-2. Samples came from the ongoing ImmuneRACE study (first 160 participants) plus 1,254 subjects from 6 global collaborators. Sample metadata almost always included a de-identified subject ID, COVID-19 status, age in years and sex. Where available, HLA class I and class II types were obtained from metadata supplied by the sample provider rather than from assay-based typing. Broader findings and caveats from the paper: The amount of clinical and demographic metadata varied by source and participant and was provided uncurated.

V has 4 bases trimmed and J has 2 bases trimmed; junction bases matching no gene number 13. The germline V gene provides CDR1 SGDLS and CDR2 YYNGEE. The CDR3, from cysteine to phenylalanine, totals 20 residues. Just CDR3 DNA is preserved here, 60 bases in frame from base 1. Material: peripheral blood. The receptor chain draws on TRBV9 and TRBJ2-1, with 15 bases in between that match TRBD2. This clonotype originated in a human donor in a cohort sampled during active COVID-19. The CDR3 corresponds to CASSPRTSGGALSPYNEQFF. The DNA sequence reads TGTGCCAGCAGCCCCCGGACTAGCGGGGGGGCCCTGTCCCCCTACAATGAGCAGTTCTTC.